The 14 T cell receptor beta chains below all came from one sample that was sequenced in a study of cytomegalovirus exposure and HLA in healthy donors. It was with 60 Vbeta and 13 Jbeta primers that the PCR ran. Data came from immunoSEQ multiplex PCR; TCRdb stores just in-frame clones and leaves some out. The sample records tens of thousands of clones, 75% to 85% being singletons. The sequencing input was PBMCs. Receptors were obtained from a woman younger than 45 in good health and CMV-seronegative.

This clone was found once. One end of the junction varies from germline; a read error may be responsible. The genes are TRBV28 and TRBJ2-7; perhaps TRBD1 as D (7 bases). This CDR3 has 12 residues. CDR1 is MDHEN and CDR2 is SYDVKM in the germline V gene. CDR3 bases: TGTGCCAGCAGAACCAACAGGGGAGTGGGGGGCTTC. Encoded protein: CASRTNRGVGGF.

This chain connects TRBV28 to TRBJ2-5; TRBD1 is a possible D gene (6 bases). CDR1 is MDHEN, CDR2 SYDVKM, per germline. The length of the CDR3 is 14 residues. V lost 4 bases to trimming and J lost 5 bases, with 14 bases between them. CDR3 in amino acids: CASSSAGELETQYF. DNA of the CDR3: TGTGCCAGCAGTTCAGCAGGGGAGTTGGAGACCCAGTACTTC.

The rearrangement joins TRBV6-1 to TRBJ2-6; weak D call: TRBD1 (5 bases). Trimming left V 2 bases short and J 2 bases short, with 7 bases between. The CDR3 spans 15 residues. Germline V lookup: CDR1 MNHNS, CDR2 SASEGT. DNA of the CDR3: TGTGCCAGCAGTGAATGGGGCACTGGGGCCAACGTCCTGACTTTC. It is translated as CASSEWGTGANVLTF.

The chain is built from TRBV19 and TRBJ2-3; D may be TRBD2 (5 bases). The V gene's germline CDR1 is LNHDA and CDR2 SQIVND (reference sequence). Trimming stripped 6 bases from V and 0 bases from J, with 13 bases between. There are 15 residues in the CDR3. The CDR3 reads CASREVLYSTDTQYF. DNA of the CDR3: TGTGCCAGTAGGGAGGTGTTGTACAGCACAGATACGCAGTATTTT.

The rearrangement links TRBV9 to TRBJ1-3; TRBD1 matches 7 bases. The length of the CDR3 is 17 residues. Per germline, CDR1 SGDLS and CDR2 YYNGEE. Losses at the gene ends were 0 bases for V and 2 bases for J; bases not matched to a gene: 8. CDR3 DNA sequence: TGTGCCAGCAGCGTAGGGGACAGTTCAGTCCCTGGAAACACCATATATTTT. Protein: CASSVGDSSVPGNTIYF.

V usage is TRBV28 and J usage is TRBJ1-2; 8 nucleotides agree with TRBD1. The trim removed 11 bases at V and 2 bases at J, leaving 4 bases unmatched. The CDR3 spans 12 residues. Per the germline V gene, CDR1 is MDHEN and CDR2 is SYDVKM. The CDR3 sequence: CASRGLNYGYTF. DNA for the CDR3: TGTGCCTCCAGGGGGCTGAACTATGGCTACACCTTC.

DNA for the CDR3: TGTGCCAGCAGAGAGGCTAATGAAAAACTGTTTTTT. Protein: CASREANEKLFF. The gene calls are TRBV6-1 and TRBJ1-4; D gene ambiguous. Germline V lookup: CDR1 MNHNS, CDR2 SASEGT. The V end was cut by 6 bases, the J end by 3 bases, with 5 bases between. The length of the CDR3 is 12 residues.

V gene TRBV4-1 combines with J gene TRBJ1-5, with TRBD1 as a possible D gene (6 bases). Germline assignment: CDR1 MGHRA and CDR2 YSYEKL. V was cut by 1 base and J by 1 base, with 17 bases left in between. The CDR3 has 18 residues. CDR3 sequence reads: CASSQAAGGQISNQPQHF. DNA for the CDR3: TGCGCCAGCAGCCAAGCCGCGGGAGGACAGATAAGCAATCAGCCCCAGCATTTT.

This chain uses TRBV19 with TRBJ2-1, with 7 nucleotides matching TRBD2. Trimming cost V 5 bases and J 14 bases; bases outside gene matches: 6. The CDR3 totals 11 residues. In germline, CDR1 is LNHDA, CDR2 SQIVND (reference sequence). The CDR3 DNA reads TGTGCCAGTAGTTGGGAGGGACTTAAGTTCTTC. Residues: CASSWEGLKFF. Complete variable domain (other parts from reference TRBV19 and TRBJ2-1): DGGITQSPKYLFRKEGQNVTLSCEQNLNHDAMYWYRQDPGQGLRLIYYSQIVNDFQKGDIAEGYSVSREKKESFPLTVTSAQKNPTAFYLCASSWEGLKFFGPGTRLTVL.

V is TRBV27 and J is TRBJ2-1, with 7 bases aligning to TRBD1. This CDR3 region has 17 residues. Germline CDR1 reads MNHEY; CDR2 reads SMNVEV (reference sequence). V was pared by 5 bases and J by 0 bases, with 10 bases of the junction left unmatched. The CDR3 spells CASSARDSRNSYNEQFF. In nucleotides, the CDR3 is TGTGCCAGCAGTGCAAGGGACAGCCGCAACTCCTACAATGAGCAGTTCTTC.

J is TRBJ2-2 and V is TRBV5-1, with D possibly matching TRBD1 (5 bases). Looked up from germline, CDR1 is SGHRS and CDR2 is YFSETQ. This CDR3 region has 15 residues. V was pared by 2 bases and J by 6 bases, with 14 bases between. CDR3 in amino acids: CASSFVGRVAGELFF. The CDR3 DNA sequence: TGCGCCAGCAGCTTCGTTGGCAGGGTTGCCGGGGAGCTGTTTTTT.

In regard to this clone: Relative to the germline gene, one junction end is altered; a read error may explain this. The chain employs TRBV5-1 and TRBJ1-1; 9 positions match TRBD1. CDR3 size: 14 residues. Germline V gives CDR1 SGHRS, CDR2 YFSETQ. CDR3 bases: TGCGCCAGCAGCTTCGACAGGGGGAACATTGAAGCTTTCTTT. This sequence encodes CASSFDRGNIEAFF.

The count of this clone is one. The rearrangement links TRBV2 to TRBJ1-2; 11 nucleotides line up with TRBD1. The ends lost 4 bases at V and 8 bases at J; junction bases unmatched: 12. The CDR3 runs 16 residues. CDR1 is SNHLY, CDR2 FYNNEI, per germline. The CDR3 DNA follows: TGTGCCAGCAGTGTTTGGAGCGGGACAGGGGGATACGGCTACACCTTC. As protein: CASSVWSGTGGYGYTF.

The gene calls are TRBV5-1 and TRBJ2-7; 7 positions match TRBD1. V trimming: 4 bases; J trimming: 3 bases; junction bases outside the gene matches: 7. Looked up from germline, CDR1 is SGHRS and CDR2 is YFSETQ. CDR3 length: 14 amino acids. The CDR3 spells CASSPPGQDYEQYF. The CDR3 nucleotides are TGCGCCAGCAGCCCGCCCGGACAGGACTACGAGCAGTACTTC.